This T cell receptor beta chain comes out of a study of cytomegalovirus exposure and HLA in healthy donors. Study-wide background: In a previous analysis, nearly 120 million unique TCR beta sequences were found from 150 million to 200 million T cells.

Use of 60 Vbeta and 13 Jbeta primers characterized the PCR. Assay: immunoSEQ multiplex PCR; the TCRdb copy retains only in-frame clones and omits some. The sample lists some 150,000 clones; roughly 82% were seen once. V lost 2 bases, J lost 7 bases, and 15 bases lay in between. There are 15 residues in the CDR3. The germline gives CDR1 MNHNS, CDR2 SASEGT. The sequenced material came from PBMCs. The receptor was derived from a man aged 30 to 45 in good health and CMV-seropositive. The chain carries TRBV6-1 and TRBJ2-1, with D perhaps TRBD2 (5 bases). The CDR3: CASSEWSSRHNEQFF. The CDR3 coding sequence is TGTGCCAGCAGTGAATGGTCTAGCCGACATAATGAGCAGTTCTTC.